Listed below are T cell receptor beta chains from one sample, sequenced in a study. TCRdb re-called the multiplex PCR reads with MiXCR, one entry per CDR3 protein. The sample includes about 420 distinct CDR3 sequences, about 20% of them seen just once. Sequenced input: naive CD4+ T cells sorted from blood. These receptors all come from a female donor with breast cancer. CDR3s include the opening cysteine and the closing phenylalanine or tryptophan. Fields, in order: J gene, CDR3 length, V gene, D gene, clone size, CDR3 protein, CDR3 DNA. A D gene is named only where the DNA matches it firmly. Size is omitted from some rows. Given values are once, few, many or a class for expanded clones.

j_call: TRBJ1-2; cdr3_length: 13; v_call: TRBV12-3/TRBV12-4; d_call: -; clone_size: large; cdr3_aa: CASSLLRASGYTF; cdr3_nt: TGTGCCAGCAGTTTATTGCGGGCAAGTGGCTACACCTTC
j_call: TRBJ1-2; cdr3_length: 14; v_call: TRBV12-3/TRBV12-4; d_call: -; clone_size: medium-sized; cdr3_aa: CASSLQGMGYGYTF; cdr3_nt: TGTGCCAGCAGTTTACAAGGGATGGGCTATGGCTACACCTTC
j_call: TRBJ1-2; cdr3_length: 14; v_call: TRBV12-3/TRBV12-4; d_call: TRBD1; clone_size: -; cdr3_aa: CASSTLRQGGGYTF; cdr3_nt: TGTGCCAGCAGTACACTCCGACAGGGAGGTGGCTACACCTTC
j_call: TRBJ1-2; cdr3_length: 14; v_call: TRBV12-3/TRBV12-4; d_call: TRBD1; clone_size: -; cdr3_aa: CASRMTGQDYGYTF; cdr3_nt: TGTGCCAGCAGGATGACAGGGCAGGACTATGGCTACACCTTC
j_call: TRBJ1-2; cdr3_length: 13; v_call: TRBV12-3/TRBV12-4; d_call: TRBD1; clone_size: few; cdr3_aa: CASSWTGVYGYTF; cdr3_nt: TGTGCCAGCAGTTGGACAGGGGTCTATGGCTACACCTTC
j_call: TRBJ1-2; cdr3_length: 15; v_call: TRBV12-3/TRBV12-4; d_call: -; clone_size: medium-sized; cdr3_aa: CASSLHGQGLYGYTF; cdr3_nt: TGTGCCAGCAGTTTACATGGGCAGGGTTTATATGGCTACACCTTC
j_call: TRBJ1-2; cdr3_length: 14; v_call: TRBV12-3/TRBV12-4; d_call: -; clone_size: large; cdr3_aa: CASSPPGPVRGYTF; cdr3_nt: TGTGCCAGCAGCCCACCCGGCCCGGTGCGGGGCTACACCTTC
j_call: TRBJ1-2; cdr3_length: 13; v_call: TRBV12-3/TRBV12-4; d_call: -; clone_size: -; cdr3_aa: CASRLLSNYGYTF; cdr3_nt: TGTGCCAGCAGATTACTCTCTAACTATGGCTACACCTTC
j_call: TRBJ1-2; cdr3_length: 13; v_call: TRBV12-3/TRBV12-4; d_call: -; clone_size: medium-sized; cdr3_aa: CASSVTESYGYTF; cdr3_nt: TGTGCCAGCAGTGTTACAGAAAGCTATGGCTACACCTTC
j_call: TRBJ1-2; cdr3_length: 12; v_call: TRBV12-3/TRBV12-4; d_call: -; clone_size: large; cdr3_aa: CASSLARQGYTF; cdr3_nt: TGTGCCAGCAGTTTGGCACGGCAGGGCTACACCTTC
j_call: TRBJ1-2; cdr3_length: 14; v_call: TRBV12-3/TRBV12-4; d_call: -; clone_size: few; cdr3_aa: CASSFRQKGYGYTF; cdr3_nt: TGTGCCAGCAGTTTTAGGCAGAAGGGCTATGGCTACACCTTC
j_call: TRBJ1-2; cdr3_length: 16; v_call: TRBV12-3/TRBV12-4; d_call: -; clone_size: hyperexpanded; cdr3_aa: CASSLGGRQPNYGYTF; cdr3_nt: TGTGCCAGCAGTTTAGGCGGGCGACAACCCAACTATGGCTACACCTTC
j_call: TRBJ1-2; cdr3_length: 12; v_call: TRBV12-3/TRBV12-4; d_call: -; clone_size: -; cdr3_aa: CASSYSNYGYTF; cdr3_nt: TGTGCCAGCAGTTATTCTAACTATGGCTACACCTTC
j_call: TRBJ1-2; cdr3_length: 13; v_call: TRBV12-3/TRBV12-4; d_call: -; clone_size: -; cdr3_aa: CASTLYDGYGYTF; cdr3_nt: TGTGCCAGCACCCTATACGACGGCTATGGCTACACCTTC
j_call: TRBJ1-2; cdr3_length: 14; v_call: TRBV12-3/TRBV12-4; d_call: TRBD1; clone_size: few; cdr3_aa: CASSSRDRGSGYTF; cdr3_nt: TGTGCCAGCAGTTCCAGGGACAGGGGCTCTGGCTACACCTTC
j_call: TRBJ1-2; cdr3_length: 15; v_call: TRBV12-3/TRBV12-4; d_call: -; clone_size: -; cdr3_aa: CASSFRAGRNYGYTF; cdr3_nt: TGTGCCAGCAGTTTTAGGGCAGGGCGCAACTATGGCTACACCTTC
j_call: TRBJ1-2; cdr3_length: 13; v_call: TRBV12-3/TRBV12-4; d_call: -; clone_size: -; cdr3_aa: CASSPREGRGYTF; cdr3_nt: TGTGCCAGCAGTCCCCGGGAGGGTCGTGGCTACACCTTC
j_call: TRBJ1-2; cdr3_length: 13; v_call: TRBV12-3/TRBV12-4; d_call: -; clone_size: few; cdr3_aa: CASSSPLDYGYTF; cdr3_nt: TGTGCCAGCAGTTCCCCTTTGGACTATGGCTACACCTTC
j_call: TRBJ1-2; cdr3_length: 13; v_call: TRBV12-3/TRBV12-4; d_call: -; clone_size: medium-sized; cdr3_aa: CASSLGGVYGYTF; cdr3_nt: TGTGCCAGCAGTTTGGGCGGGGTTTATGGCTACACCTTC
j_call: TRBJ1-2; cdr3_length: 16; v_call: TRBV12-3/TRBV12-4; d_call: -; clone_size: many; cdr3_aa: CASSSPTGTGNYGYTF; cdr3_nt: TGTGCCAGCAGTAGCCCGACCGGGACGGGGAACTATGGCTACACCTTC
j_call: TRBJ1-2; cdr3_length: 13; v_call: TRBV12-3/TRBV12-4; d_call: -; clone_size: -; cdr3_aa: CASRNQVNYGYTF; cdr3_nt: TGTGCCAGCAGAAACCAGGTTAACTATGGCTACACCTTC
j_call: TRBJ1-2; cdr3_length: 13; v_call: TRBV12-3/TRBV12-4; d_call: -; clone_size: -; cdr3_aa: CASSCRGHDGYTF; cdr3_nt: TGTGCCAGCAGTTGTCGCGGGCATGATGGCTACACCTTC
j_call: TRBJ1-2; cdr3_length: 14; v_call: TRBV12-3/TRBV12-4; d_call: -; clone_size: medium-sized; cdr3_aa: CASSPRDCFYGYTF; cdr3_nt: TGTGCCAGCAGTCCCCGGGACTGCTTCTATGGCTACACCTTC
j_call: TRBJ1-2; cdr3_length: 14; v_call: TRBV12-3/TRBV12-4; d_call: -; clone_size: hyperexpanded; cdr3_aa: CASSLAVANYGYTF; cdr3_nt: TGTGCCAGCAGTTTAGCTGTAGCTAACTATGGCTACACCTTC
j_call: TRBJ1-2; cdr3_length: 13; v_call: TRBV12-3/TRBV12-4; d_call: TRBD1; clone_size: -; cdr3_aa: CASSRDSDYGYTF; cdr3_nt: TGTGCCAGCAGCCGGGACAGCGACTATGGCTACACCTTC
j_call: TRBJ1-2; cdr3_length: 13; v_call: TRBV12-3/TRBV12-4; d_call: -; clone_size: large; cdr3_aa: CASSLNGVYGYTF; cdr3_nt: TGTGCCAGCAGTTTAAACGGTGTCTATGGCTACACCTTC
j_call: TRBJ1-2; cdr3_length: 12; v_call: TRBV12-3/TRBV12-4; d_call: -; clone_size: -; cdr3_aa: CASSLRDYGYTF; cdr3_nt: TGTGCCAGCAGTTTGCGGGACTATGGCTACACCTTC
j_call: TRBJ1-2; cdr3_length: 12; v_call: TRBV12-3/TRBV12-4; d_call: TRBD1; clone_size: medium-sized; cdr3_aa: CASSRGTDGYTF; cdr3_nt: TGTGCCAGCAGCCGCGGGACAGATGGCTACACCTTC
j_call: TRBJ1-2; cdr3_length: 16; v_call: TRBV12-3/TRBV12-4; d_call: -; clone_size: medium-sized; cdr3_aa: CASSPFRSGALYGYTF; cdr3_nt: TGTGCCAGCAGTCCCTTCCGTAGTGGGGCCCTTTATGGCTACACCTTC